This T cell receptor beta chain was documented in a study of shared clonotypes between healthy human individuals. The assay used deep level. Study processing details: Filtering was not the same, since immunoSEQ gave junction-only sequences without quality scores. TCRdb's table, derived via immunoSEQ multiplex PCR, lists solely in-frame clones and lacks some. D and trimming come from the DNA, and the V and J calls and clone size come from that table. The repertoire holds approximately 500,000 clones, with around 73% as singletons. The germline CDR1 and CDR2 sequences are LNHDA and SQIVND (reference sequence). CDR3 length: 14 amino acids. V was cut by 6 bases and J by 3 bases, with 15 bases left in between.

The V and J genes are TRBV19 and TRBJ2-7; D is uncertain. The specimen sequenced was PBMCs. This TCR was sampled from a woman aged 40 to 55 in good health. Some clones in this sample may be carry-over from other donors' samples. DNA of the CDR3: TGTGCCAGTAGCTCCCCGGGCCTACTCTACGAGCAGTACTTC. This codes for CASSSPGLLYEQYF.